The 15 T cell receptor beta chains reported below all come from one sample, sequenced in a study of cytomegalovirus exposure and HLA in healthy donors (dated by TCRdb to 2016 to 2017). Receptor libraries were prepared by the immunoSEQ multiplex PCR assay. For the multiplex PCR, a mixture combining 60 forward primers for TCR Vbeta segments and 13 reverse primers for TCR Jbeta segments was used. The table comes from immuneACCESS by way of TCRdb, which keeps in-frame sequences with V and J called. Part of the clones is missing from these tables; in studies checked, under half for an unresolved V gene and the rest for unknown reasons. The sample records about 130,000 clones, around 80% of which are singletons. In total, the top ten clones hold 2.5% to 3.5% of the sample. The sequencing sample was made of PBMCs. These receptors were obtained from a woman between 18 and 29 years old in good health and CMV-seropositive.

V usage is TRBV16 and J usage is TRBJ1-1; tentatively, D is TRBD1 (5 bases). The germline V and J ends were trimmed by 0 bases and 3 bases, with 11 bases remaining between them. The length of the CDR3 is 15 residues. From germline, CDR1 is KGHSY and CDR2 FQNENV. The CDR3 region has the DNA TGTGCCAGCAGCCAATCGACAGCTCGGGACACTGAAGCTTTCTTT. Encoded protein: CASSQSTARDTEAFF.

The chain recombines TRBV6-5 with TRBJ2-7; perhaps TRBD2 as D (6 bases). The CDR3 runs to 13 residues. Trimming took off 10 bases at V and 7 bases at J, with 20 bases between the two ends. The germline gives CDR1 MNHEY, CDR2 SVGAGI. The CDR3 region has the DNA TGTGCCACCTCGGGACTCCCTGCCGTTGAGCAGTACTTC. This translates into CATSGLPAVEQYF.

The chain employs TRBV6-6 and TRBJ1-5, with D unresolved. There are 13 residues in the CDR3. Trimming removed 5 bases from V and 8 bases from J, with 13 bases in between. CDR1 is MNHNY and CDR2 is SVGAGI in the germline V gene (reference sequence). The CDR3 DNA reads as TGTGCCAGCAGTCTAACGACGGCGGAGCCCCAGCATTTT. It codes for CASSLTTAEPQHF.

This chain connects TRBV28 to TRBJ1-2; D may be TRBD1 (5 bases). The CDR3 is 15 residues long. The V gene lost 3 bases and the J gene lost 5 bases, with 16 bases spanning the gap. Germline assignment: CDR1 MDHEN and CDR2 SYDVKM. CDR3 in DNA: TGTGCCAGCAGTTTGGGACTCGGGGTTAGGTATGGCTACACCTTC. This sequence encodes CASSLGLGVRYGYTF.

CDR3 nucleotide sequence: TGTGCCAGCACGTCGACAGGGCTACAAGAGACCCAGTACTTC. The encoded protein is CASTSTGLQETQYF. The chain employs TRBV6-5 and TRBJ2-5; 7 positions match TRBD1. J was trimmed by 2 bases and V by 7 bases; bases with no gene match: 7. The CDR3 extends over 14 amino acids. Germline V gene data show CDR1 as MNHEY and CDR2 as SVGAGI.

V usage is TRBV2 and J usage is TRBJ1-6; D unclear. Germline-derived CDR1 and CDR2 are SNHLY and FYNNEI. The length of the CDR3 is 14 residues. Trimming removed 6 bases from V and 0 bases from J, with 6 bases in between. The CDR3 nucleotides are TGTGCCAGCAGCAGTGACTCCTATAATTCACCCCTCCACTTT. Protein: CASSSDSYNSPLHF.

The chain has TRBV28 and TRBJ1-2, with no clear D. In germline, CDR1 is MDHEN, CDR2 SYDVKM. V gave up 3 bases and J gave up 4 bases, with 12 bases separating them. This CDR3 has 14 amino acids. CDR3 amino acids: CASSFGGRVYGYTF. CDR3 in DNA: TGTGCCAGCAGTTTTGGCGGGCGGGTCTATGGCTACACCTTC.

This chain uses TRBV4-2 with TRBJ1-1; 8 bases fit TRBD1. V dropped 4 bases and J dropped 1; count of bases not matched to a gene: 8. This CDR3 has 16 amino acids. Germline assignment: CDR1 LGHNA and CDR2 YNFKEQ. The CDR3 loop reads CASSPLMDRANTEAFF. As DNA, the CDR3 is TGTGCCAGCAGCCCCCTAATGGACAGGGCGAACACTGAAGCTTTCTTT.

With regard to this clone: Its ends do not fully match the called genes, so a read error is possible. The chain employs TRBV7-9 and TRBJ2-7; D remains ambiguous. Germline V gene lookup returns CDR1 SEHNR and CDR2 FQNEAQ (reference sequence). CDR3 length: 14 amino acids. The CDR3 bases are TGTGCCGGCAGCTTTGGGCCGGCGACCTACGAGCAGTACTTC. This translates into CAGSFGPATYEQYF.

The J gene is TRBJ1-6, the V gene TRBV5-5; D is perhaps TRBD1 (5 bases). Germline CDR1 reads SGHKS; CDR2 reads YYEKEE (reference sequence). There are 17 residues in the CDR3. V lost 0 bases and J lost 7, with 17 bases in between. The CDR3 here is CASSLADSGPVNSPLHF. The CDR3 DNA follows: TGTGCCAGCAGCTTGGCCGACAGTGGGCCGGTAAATTCACCCCTCCACTTT.

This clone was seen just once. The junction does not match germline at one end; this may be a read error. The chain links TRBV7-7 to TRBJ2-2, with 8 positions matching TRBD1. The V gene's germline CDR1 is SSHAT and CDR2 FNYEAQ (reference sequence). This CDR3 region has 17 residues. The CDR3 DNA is TGTGCTAGCAGCTTAGCCCCCGGGACAGGTTTTTCCGGGGAGCTGTTTTTT. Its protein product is CASSLAPGTGFSGELFF.

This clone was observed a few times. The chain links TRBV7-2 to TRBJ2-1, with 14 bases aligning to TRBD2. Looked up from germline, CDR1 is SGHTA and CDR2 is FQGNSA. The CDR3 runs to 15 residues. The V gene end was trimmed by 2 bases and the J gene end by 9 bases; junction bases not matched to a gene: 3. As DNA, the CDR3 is TGTGCCAGCAGCTTAAGGACTAGCGGGGGGATTGAGCAGTTCTTC. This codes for CASSLRTSGGIEQFF. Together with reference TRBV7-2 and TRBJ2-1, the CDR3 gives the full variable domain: GAGVSQSPSNKVTEKGKDVELRCDPISGHTALYWYRQSLGQGLEFLIYFQGNSAPDKSGLPSDRFSAERTGGSVSTLTIQRTQQEDSAVYLCASSLRTSGGIEQFFGPGTRLTVL.

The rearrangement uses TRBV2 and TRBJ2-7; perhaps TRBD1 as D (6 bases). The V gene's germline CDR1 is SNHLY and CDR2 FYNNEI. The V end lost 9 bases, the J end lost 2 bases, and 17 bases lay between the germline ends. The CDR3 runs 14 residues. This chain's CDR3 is CASTYLGQPYEQYF. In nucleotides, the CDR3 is TGTGCCAGTACGTACTTGGGACAACCCTACGAGCAGTACTTC.

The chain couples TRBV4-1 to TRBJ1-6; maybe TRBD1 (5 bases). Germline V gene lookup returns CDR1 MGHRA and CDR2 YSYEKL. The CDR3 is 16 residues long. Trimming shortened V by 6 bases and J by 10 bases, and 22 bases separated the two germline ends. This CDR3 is CASRAIPGYYNSPLHF. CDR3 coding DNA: TGCGCCAGCAGAGCGATTCCAGGGTACTACAACTCACCCCTCCACTTT.

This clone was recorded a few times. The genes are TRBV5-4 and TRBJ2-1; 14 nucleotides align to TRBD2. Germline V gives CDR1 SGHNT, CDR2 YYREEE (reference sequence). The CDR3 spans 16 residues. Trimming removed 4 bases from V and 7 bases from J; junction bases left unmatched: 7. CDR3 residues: CASSRGLAGAGNEQFF. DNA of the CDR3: TGTGCCAGCAGCCGGGGACTAGCGGGGGCGGGGAATGAGCAGTTCTTC.